The 29 T cell receptor beta chains given below trace back to one sample, sequenced in a study of T cell repertoires in cytomegalovirus infection. TCRdb re-called the reads with MiXCR, one entry per CDR3 protein. This table holds about a million distinct CDR3 sequences, roughly 31% found once. For these receptors, no antigen is known. Sequences were derived from cultured CD8+ T cells from PBMCs, sampled from culture after CMV antigen stimulation. These receptors all come from a human donor in good health (CMV status not recorded). Some clones in this sample may be carry-over from other donors' samples.

V usage is TRBV28 and J usage is TRBJ2-7; D is perhaps TRBD1 (5 bases). Germline values: CDR1 MDHEN, CDR2 SYDVKM. This CDR3 spans 14 amino acids. V was shortened by 5 bases and J by 5 bases, with 16 bases between the two germline ends. The CDR3 is CASSRDRAMDEQYV. The CDR3 coding sequence is TGTGCCAGCAGTCGCGACAGAGCTATGGACGAGCAGTACGTC.

This rearrangement joins TRBV6-6 to TRBJ2-5; 8 bases are shared with TRBD2. Trimming took 2 bases from V and 4 from J; bases not matched to a gene: 21. The CDR3 extends over 20 amino acids. CDR1 MNHNY and CDR2 SVGAGI come from the germline V gene (reference sequence). The CDR3 nucleotides are TGTGCCAGCAGTTACCCGAGGGGCGGGGGGCTCCTCCGGACAAGAGAGACCCAGTACTTC. Its translation is CASSYPRGGGLLRTRETQYF.

V is TRBV9 and J is TRBJ2-1; 7 bases map to TRBD2. CDR3 size: 14 residues. Germline V gene sequence: CDR1 SGDLS, CDR2 YYNGEE. J lost 1 base, V lost 3 bases, and 1 base had no gene match. The CDR3 DNA is TGTGCCAGCAGCGCGCGGGGGTCCTACAATGAGCAGTTCTTC. This codes for CASSARGSYNEQFF.

This clonotype was counted a few times. The CDR3 nucleotides read TGCGCCAGCAGTCCCTCTACATTACCCACAGATACGCAGTATTTT. Its protein product is CASSPSTLPTDTQYF. The genes are TRBV4-1 and TRBJ2-3, with no clear D. The length of the CDR3 is 15 residues. Germline V CDR1 and CDR2: MGHRA, YSYEKL. The ends were cut back, 6 bases at V and 2 bases at J, with 15 bases in the middle.

At least ten counts were recorded for this clonotype. The chain's CDR3 is CASSARRMGDYGYTF. CDR3 DNA: TGTGCCAGCAGTGCGCGACGGATGGGAGACTATGGCTACACCTTC. The chain joins TRBV27 to TRBJ1-2; D unclear. CDR1 is MNHEY, CDR2 SMNVEV, per germline (reference sequence). Trimming cost V 5 bases and J 3 bases, with 16 bases left between them. The CDR3 is made up of 15 amino acids.

This clonotype was found a few times. The chain recombines TRBV5-4 with TRBJ2-7; possible D gene TRBD1, 6 bases. The CDR3 runs to 12 residues. The V and J ends lost 4 bases and 5 bases respectively, with 10 bases between them. Per the germline V gene, CDR1 is SGHNT and CDR2 is YYREEE (reference sequence). The CDR3 here is CASSLGQNEQYF. The CDR3 DNA follows: TGTGCCAGCAGCCTCGGACAGAACGAGCAGTACTTC.

This clonotype was detected a few times. The chain is built from TRBV4-3 and TRBJ2-1, with 7 bases identical to TRBD2. Germline lookup yields CDR1 LGHNA and CDR2 YSLEER. The CDR3 loop spans 15 amino acids. V trimming: 0 bases; J trimming: 7 bases; junction bases outside the gene matches: 6. The CDR3 bases are TGCGCCAGCAGCCAAGACTTAGGGACTATTAATGAGCAGTTCTTC. Amino acid sequence: CASSQDLGTINEQFF.

The chain uses TRBV7-8 and TRBJ2-1, with a tentative D call TRBD2 (5 bases). Trimming cost V 1 base and J 2 bases, with 9 bases left between them. The germline CDR1 and CDR2 sequences are SGHVS and FQNEAQ. The CDR3 has 15 amino acids. The CDR3 here is CASSLVVATYNEQFF. The CDR3 DNA reads TGTGCCAGCAGCTTAGTGGTAGCGACCTACAATGAGCAGTTCTTC.

V gene TRBV7-9 combines with J gene TRBJ1-2; D perhaps matches TRBD1 (5 bases). The CDR3 extends over 13 amino acids. V lost 4 bases and J lost 5, with 11 bases in between. Germline CDR1 is SEHNR and CDR2 is FQNEAQ (reference sequence). The CDR3 spells CASSSAAGYGYTF. Here the CDR3 DNA reads TGTGCCAGCAGCTCAGCCGCAGGGTATGGCTACACCTTC.

This clonotype was counted a few times. The chain employs TRBV19 and TRBJ2-1; the D is unclear. The CDR3 spans 13 residues. Germline-derived CDR1 and CDR2 are LNHDA and SQIVND (reference sequence). The V end was cut by 3 bases, the J end by 6 bases, with 9 bases between. For the CDR3, the DNA is TGTGCCAGTAGTATTGCTTTTTCCAATGAGCAGTTCTTC. Protein product: CASSIAFSNEQFF.

In this sample, this clonotype turned up once. The chain has TRBV6-8 and TRBJ1-1, with D possibly TRBD1 on 5 matching bases. Trimming removed 3 bases at V and 6 bases at J, with 11 bases between. The germline gives CDR1 MNHGY, CDR2 SAAAGT. This CDR3 spans 13 amino acids. The CDR3 nucleotides are TGTGCCAGCAGTTATAGAGGAGGGGCTGAAGCTTTCTTT. It specifies CASSYRGGAEAFF.

This clonotype came up many times. The J gene is TRBJ2-7, the V gene TRBV7-9; the D is unclear. V lost 2 bases, J lost 3 bases, and 14 bases lay in between. Germline V gene sequence: CDR1 SEHNR, CDR2 FQNEAQ (reference sequence). The CDR3 is 15 amino acids. The CDR3 sequence: CASSLSQRWHYEQYF. For the CDR3, the DNA is TGTGCCAGCAGCTTAAGCCAGCGCTGGCACTACGAGCAGTACTTC.

This sequence joins TRBV19 and TRBJ2-7; D gene ambiguous. V dropped 5 bases and J dropped 2 bases, with 7 bases sitting between them. This CDR3 is 12 amino acids long. Germline values: CDR1 LNHDA, CDR2 SQIVND (reference sequence). The CDR3 DNA follows: TGTGCCAGTAGTGCGGACGCCTACGAGCAGTACTTC. Protein sequence: CASSADAYEQYF. The whole variable domain, filled in from reference TRBV19 and TRBJ2-7, reads DGGITQSPKYLFRKEGQNVTLSCEQNLNHDAMYWYRQDPGQGLRLIYYSQIVNDFQKGDIAEGYSVSREKKESFPLTVTSAQKNPTAFYLCASSADAYEQYFGPGTRLTVT.

This clonotype appeared many times. This chain links TRBV12-5 with TRBJ1-2; unclear D gene. The CDR3 has 14 residues. Germline assignment: CDR1 LGHNT and CDR2 FRNRAP. Between the trimmed V and J ends, which lost 1 base and 6 bases, there was a span of 12 bases. CDR3: CASGLAPGLDGYTF. Written as DNA, the CDR3 is TGTGCTAGTGGTTTGGCACCCGGACTGGATGGCTACACCTTC.

This clonotype was found once. The V call is TRBV15, the J call TRBJ1-4; D gene uncertain. Germline V gene data show CDR1 as LNHNV and CDR2 as YYDKDF (reference sequence). Trimming removed 1 base at V and 14 bases at J, with 14 bases between. This CDR3 contains 13 residues. The CDR3 protein is CATSRGGGRLLFF. The CDR3 DNA reads TGTGCCACCAGCAGAGGAGGCGGGAGGCTCCTGTTTTTT.

This clonotype was picked up a small number of times. The chain carries TRBV10-3 and TRBJ2-2; D may be TRBD2 (6 bases). CDR3 length: 11 residues. Trimming removed 10 bases at V and 6 bases at J, with 9 bases between. Germline-derived CDR1 and CDR2 are ENHRY and SYGVKD. The CDR3 DNA reads as TGTGCCACTGGGGAGGCCGGGGAGCTGTTTTTT. Encoded protein: CATGEAGELFF.

The J gene is TRBJ2-3, the V gene TRBV6-2 or TRBV6-3; TRBD1 matches at 8 bases. Germline CDR1 is MNHEY and CDR2 is SVGEGT. CDR3 length equals 15 residues. Losses at the gene ends were 7 bases for V and 4 bases for J; bases not matched to a gene: 10. The CDR3 DNA follows: TGTGCCAGCACTCTCGAGGACAGGGTTGCAGATACGCAGTATTTT. Translated, it gives CASTLEDRVADTQYF.

The chain joins TRBV6-8 to TRBJ2-2; the D gene is possibly TRBD1 (6 bases). Between the trimmed V and J ends, which lost 0 bases and 0 bases, there was a span of 8 bases. Per germline, CDR1 MNHGY and CDR2 SAAAGT. The CDR3 consists of 16 residues. CDR3 region: CASSYSDSANTGELFF. The CDR3, as DNA: TGTGCCAGCAGTTACTCGGACAGCGCGAACACCGGGGAGCTGTTTTTT.

This clonotype showed up just a few times. The chain has TRBV19 and TRBJ2-7; TRBD2 matches 7 bases. Germline V CDR1 and CDR2: LNHDA, SQIVND (reference sequence). This CDR3 has 15 amino acids. V was clipped by 4 bases and J by 3 bases; unmatched bases: 9. The CDR3 nucleotides read TGTGCCAGTAGTAACGCGAGCGGGGCTATCTACGAGCAGTACGTC. Amino acid sequence: CASSNASGAIYEQYV.

This clonotype showed up just once. V is TRBV28 and J is TRBJ2-4; D may be TRBD2 (6 bases). The CDR3 spans 19 residues. Germline loops: CDR1 MDHEN, CDR2 SYDVKM. V dropped 4 bases and J dropped 0 bases, with 22 bases sitting between them. The CDR3 region has the DNA TGTGCCAGCAGTTCTTCTCGGGGGACGGTCCCTTTAGCCAAAAACATTCAGTACTTC. Residues: CASSSSRGTVPLAKNIQYF.

J is TRBJ2-1 and V is TRBV6-2 or TRBV6-3, with 7 bases aligning to TRBD2. V lost 1 base and J lost 9; bases outside the gene matches: 9. The CDR3 is 15 residues long. Germline-derived CDR1 and CDR2 are MNHEY and SVGEGT. The CDR3 loop is CASSYFGGTGTEQFF. The DNA for the CDR3 is TGTGCCAGCAGTTACTTCGGGGGGACCGGGACTGAGCAGTTCTTC.

The genes are TRBV10-3 and TRBJ2-6, with TRBD2 matching over 7 bases. V was clipped by 8 bases and J by 0 bases; unmatched bases: 7. This CDR3 is built from 16 residues. The germline V gene has CDR1 ENHRY and CDR2 SYGVKD. The CDR3 reads CAIYGRIDSGANVLTF. The CDR3 coding sequence is TGTGCCATCTACGGGAGGATAGACTCTGGGGCCAACGTCCTGACTTTC.

The chain joins TRBV12-5 to TRBJ2-7, with D possibly matching TRBD2 (5 bases). The CDR3 contains 14 residues. The germline CDR1 and CDR2 sequences are LGHNT and FRNRAP. V lost 2 bases and J lost 3, with 11 bases in between. CDR3 in amino acids: CASGLSGGYYEQYF. The CDR3 region has the DNA TGTGCTAGTGGTTTGAGTGGCGGGTACTACGAGCAGTACTTC.

This clonotype was seen repeatedly, ten times or more. V gene TRBV20-1 combines with J gene TRBJ1-1; 10 bases match TRBD1. CDR1 DFQATT and CDR2 SNEGSKA come from the germline V gene (reference sequence). With V trimmed by 5 bases and J by 6 bases, 9 bases remained unmatched. CDR3 size: 14 residues. The CDR3 sequence: CSAPPGTGVPEAFF. The CDR3 nucleotides are TGCAGTGCTCCCCCCGGGACAGGGGTCCCTGAAGCTTTCTTT.

This clonotype was seen at least ten times. This chain connects TRBV6-2 or TRBV6-3 to TRBJ1-5; no reliable D call. The germline V gene has CDR1 MNHEY and CDR2 SVGEGT. Trimming removed 4 bases from V and 5 bases from J, with 9 bases in between. This CDR3 is built from 13 residues. CDR3 protein: CASSLGNHQPQHF. As DNA, the CDR3 is TGTGCCAGCAGTTTAGGGAACCATCAGCCCCAGCATTTT.

In its sample, this clonotype was seen many times. The chain carries TRBV28 and TRBJ2-1; TRBD2 agrees at 7 bases. This CDR3 is 17 amino acids long. CDR1 and CDR2 (germline): MDHEN, SYDVKM. Trimming took 7 bases from V and 8 from J; bases not matched to a gene: 20. CDR3 loop: CASTSKLWEGGIDEQFF. For the CDR3, the DNA is TGTGCCAGCACCTCCAAGCTCTGGGAGGGTGGGATCGATGAGCAGTTCTTC.

The V and J genes are TRBV6-8 and TRBJ2-3, with D perhaps assigned TRBD1 or TRBD2 (5 bases each). The V end lost 1 base, the J end lost 6 bases, and 14 bases lay between the germline ends. This CDR3 region has 15 residues. Looked up from germline, CDR1 is MNHGY and CDR2 is SAAAGT. The CDR3 spells CASSYYGAPGDTQYF. The CDR3 DNA follows: TGTGCCAGCAGTTACTACGGGGCCCCGGGGGATACGCAGTATTTT.

Only a few counts were recorded for this clonotype. As DNA, the CDR3 is TGTGCCAGCAGCTCATCCCTGGCGCGGGGGGGTTACAATGAGCAGTTCTTC. Amino acids: CASSSSLARGGYNEQFF. The J gene is TRBJ2-1, the V gene TRBV7-6, with 9 bases matching TRBD2. The trim removed 4 bases at V and 4 bases at J, leaving 11 bases unmatched. From germline, CDR1 is SGHVS and CDR2 FNYEAQ. The CDR3 totals 17 residues.

This clonotype showed up just a few times. The CDR3 is CAIRSGQGAGEQYV. As DNA, the CDR3 is TGTGCCATCAGAAGTGGACAGGGGGCAGGTGAGCAGTACGTC. The J gene is TRBJ2-7, the V gene TRBV10-3; 11 bases agree with TRBD1. Germline loops: CDR1 ENHRY, CDR2 SYGVKD. The V gene end was trimmed by 6 bases and the J gene end by 7 bases; junction bases not matched to a gene: 8. This CDR3 contains 14 residues.